This is a list of T cell receptor beta chains from one sample in a study of shared clonotypes between healthy human individuals. The assay was immunoSEQ multiplex PCR, and TCRdb's table has in-frame clones only and misses some. The sample has more than 550,000 clones; 80% to 95% are singletons. Sequenced material: memory CD8+ T cells from PBMCs. These TCRs come from a man aged 18-30 years in good health. Some clones in this sample may be carry-over from other donors' samples. The CDR3 runs from the conserved cysteine through the conserved F or W. D genes are given only for firm matches. Some rows have no size entry. The others give once, few or many, or a class for an expanded clone.

v_gene	d_gene	abundance	j_gene	CDR3nt	CDR3aa
TRBV7-2	.	.	TRBJ2-7	TGTGCCAGCAGCTCGGGCGGCCTAGTGTACGAGCAGTACTTC	CASSSGGLVYEQYF
TRBV4-3	TRBD2	.	TRBJ2-1	TGCGCCAGCAGCCAAGCCCATAGCGGGGGCACCTACAATGAGCAGTTCTTC	CASSQAHSGGTYNEQFF
TRBV11-3	.	.	TRBJ1-3	TGTGCCAGCAGCGTCTACGATGGAAACACCATATATTTT	CASSVYDGNTIYF
TRBV7-3	TRBD1	.	TRBJ2-5	TGTGCCAGCAGCCCCGACAGGGCTGGGACCCAGTACTTC	CASSPDRAGTQYF
TRBV27	TRBD1	.	TRBJ1-2	TGTGCCAGCAGTCCCGCGGGACAGATTTATGGCTACACCTTC	CASSPAGQIYGYTF
TRBV11-2	TRBD1	.	TRBJ2-3	TGTGCCAGCAGCTTCTACTACTCCGGGACAGGCCAGCGCACAGATACGCAGTATTTT	CASSFYYSGTGQRTDTQYF
TRBV6-4	.	.	TRBJ2-6	TGTGCCAGCAGTGACCCGGGGGGGGCCAACGTCCTGACTTTC	CASSDPGGANVLTF
TRBV4-1	.	.	TRBJ2-3	TGCGCCAGCAGCCAAGCAGAGGGTGATACGCAGTATTTT	CASSQAEGDTQYF
TRBV7-6	.	.	TRBJ1-5	TGTGCCAGCAGCCTGGACAGAGCTCAGCCCCAGCATTTT	CASSLDRAQPQHF
TRBV7-2	TRBD1	.	TRBJ2-3	TGTGCCAGCAGCTTAGGATGGGACAGGGGGACAGATACGCAGTATTTT	CASSLGWDRGTDTQYF
TRBV7-9	.	.	TRBJ2-1	TGTGCCAGCAGCTATCACCTCCTTCTACAGCGGGTTACCTACAATGAGCAGTTCTTC	CASSYHLLLQRVTYNEQFF
TRBV19	.	once	TRBJ1-5	TGTGCCGGGGGGGGCGAGGACCCCTGGAGCAATCAGCCCCAGCATTTT	CAGGGEDPWSNQPQHF
TRBV10-1	.	.	TRBJ1-1	TGCGCCAGCAGTGACACCATGAACACTGAAGCTTTCTTT	CASSDTMNTEAFF
TRBV4-3	TRBD1	.	TRBJ2-7	TGCGCCAGCAGCCAAGACGGGGGACAGGGGGCCCTTCTCTACGAGCAGTACTTC	CASSQDGGQGALLYEQYF
TRBV19	.	.	TRBJ1-4	TGTGCCAGTAGTACTTGGACGGACGTTGATGAAAAACTGTTTTTT	CASSTWTDVDEKLFF